These 26 T cell receptor beta chains share one sample of origin, sequenced in a study of cytomegalovirus exposure and HLA in healthy donors. Sequencing used immunoSEQ multiplex PCR; TCRdb keeps in-frame clones, though not all of them. Of 100,000 to 150,000 clones listed, 90% to 97% are singletons. Sequencing was carried out using PBMCs. The origin of the receptors is a man between 18 and 35 years old in good health and CMV-seronegative.

The J gene is TRBJ2-7, the V gene TRBV27, with D possibly TRBD1 on 6 matching bases. V was pared by 4 bases and J by 0 bases, with 13 bases between. CDR3 length equals 15 residues. Germline assignment: CDR1 MNHEY and CDR2 SMNVEV (reference sequence). CDR3 sequence: CASSYWGPNSYEQYF. The DNA of the CDR3 is TGTGCCAGCAGTTACTGGGGGCCCAACTCCTACGAGCAGTACTTC.

The genes are TRBV30 and TRBJ2-3, with 8 bases that match TRBD1. Trimming cost V 5 bases and J 2 bases; bases outside gene matches: 6. The CDR3 runs to 14 residues. Looked up from germline, CDR1 is GTSNPN and CDR2 is SVGIG (reference sequence). The CDR3 DNA reads as TGTGCCTGGGGGACAGGCGCCTTCACAGATACGCAGTATTTT. Translated, it gives CAWGTGAFTDTQYF.

The chain recombines TRBV28 with TRBJ1-5; 7 nucleotides align to TRBD1. V dropped 1 base and J dropped 0; count of bases not matched to a gene: 6. Germline CDR1 MDHEN, CDR2 SYDVKM. The CDR3 has 17 amino acids. CDR3 nucleotide sequence: TGTGCCAGCAGTTTATTTCGGACAGGCTATAGCAATCAGCCCCAGCATTTT. Amino acid sequence: CASSLFRTGYSNQPQHF.

The CDR3 reads CASSSGPGALQETQYF. The CDR3 DNA reads as TGCGCCAGCAGTTCGGGACCAGGGGCCCTCCAAGAGACCCAGTACTTC. V is TRBV10-1 and J is TRBJ2-5; TRBD1 might be the D (6 bases). Germline lookup yields CDR1 WNHNN and CDR2 SYGVQD (reference sequence). V lost 5 bases, J lost 1 base, and 17 bases lay in between. The CDR3 contains 16 residues.

V is TRBV18 and J is TRBJ1-2; D remains ambiguous. This CDR3 is built from 15 residues. Trimming pared 2 bases from V and 6 bases from J, leaving 16 bases between. Germline V gene sequence: CDR1 KGHSH, CDR2 LQKENI. The CDR3 nucleotides are TGTGCCAGCTCACCAAGCCCCCGGGTCATCGATGGCTACACCTTC. Encoded protein: CASSPSPRVIDGYTF.

This chain links TRBV15 with TRBJ2-1, with unresolved D. The CDR3 is made up of 17 amino acids. Germline V lookup: CDR1 LNHNV, CDR2 YYDKDF (reference sequence). V gave up 0 bases and J gave up 0 bases, with 12 bases separating them. CDR3 coding DNA: TGTGCCACCAGCAGAGACCCGGGTAGTAGCTCCTACAATGAGCAGTTCTTC. It is translated as CATSRDPGSSSYNEQFF.

The chain couples TRBV4-1 to TRBJ2-7; possible D gene TRBD2, 5 bases. Trimming shortened V by 4 bases and J by 6 bases, and 25 bases separated the two germline ends. The CDR3 is 17 residues long. CDR1 and CDR2 from the germline V gene are MGHRA and YSYEKL. The CDR3 protein is CASSLSAKSRRFFEQYF. The CDR3 nucleotides are TGCGCCAGCAGCCTGTCAGCCAAAAGTCGGAGGTTTTTCGAGCAGTACTTC.

The V and J genes are TRBV28 and TRBJ2-4; D may be TRBD2 (5 bases). Germline V CDR1 and CDR2: MDHEN, SYDVKM. The CDR3 has 14 residues. Trimming took 5 bases from V and 5 from J, leaving 13 bases between them. CDR3 sequence reads: CASSPIGLENIQYF. As DNA, the CDR3 is TGTGCCAGCAGTCCGATCGGACTGGAAAACATTCAGTACTTC.

The chain couples TRBV5-4 to TRBJ2-7; the match to TRBD1 covers 7 bases. From germline, CDR1 is SGHNT and CDR2 YYREEE (reference sequence). The V segment lost 4 bases and the J segment 0 bases; nucleotides outside the gene matches: 4. The CDR3 spans 14 residues. As DNA, the CDR3 is TGTGCCAGCAGCGTCGACAGGGCCTCCTACGAGCAGTACTTC. Translation gives CASSVDRASYEQYF.

This chain links TRBV15 with TRBJ2-7; 7 bases line up with TRBD2. J lost 2 bases, V lost 6 bases, and 10 bases had no gene match. CDR3 size: 15 residues. CDR1 and CDR2 from the germline V gene are LNHNV and YYDKDF (reference sequence). The chain's CDR3 is CATRSKHGRTYEQYF. The CDR3, as DNA: TGTGCCACCAGGAGTAAACACGGGAGGACCTACGAGCAGTACTTC.

The chain links TRBV7-9 to TRBJ2-7; TRBD2 aligns across 7 bases. The CDR3 is 16 amino acids. The V and J ends lost 2 bases and 5 bases, in that order; junction bases with no gene match: 12. Germline CDR1 SEHNR, CDR2 FQNEAQ (reference sequence). The CDR3 bases are TGTGCCAGCAGCTTAAACCCCCCGAGCGGGATCGACGAGCAGTACTTC. Its protein product is CASSLNPPSGIDEQYF.

The CDR3 nucleotides read TGTGCCAGCAGCTTGCCGACAGGGTGGGAGACCCAGTACTTC. It specifies CASSLPTGWETQYF. The gene calls are TRBV7-2 and TRBJ2-5; 7 bases map to TRBD1. V lost 3 bases and J lost 5; bases outside the gene matches: 6. The CDR3 extends over 14 amino acids. Germline CDR1 is SGHTA and CDR2 is FQGNSA.

The V gene is TRBV7-2, the J gene TRBJ2-7; 11 positions agree with TRBD2. Germline lookup yields CDR1 SGHTA and CDR2 FQGNSA. After removal of 5 bases from V and 5 bases from J, the junction contained 11 bases not matched to a gene. The CDR3 totals 16 residues. The CDR3 region has the DNA TGTGCCAGCAGCCTCAGACTAGCGGGAAAGGGAAACGAGCAGTACTTC. This gives the protein CASSLRLAGKGNEQYF. The variable domain in full, with the rest retrieved from reference TRBV7-2 and TRBJ2-7, is GAGVSQSPSNKVTEKGKDVELRCDPISGHTALYWYRQSLGQGLEFLIYFQGNSAPDKSGLPSDRFSAERTGGSVSTLTIQRTQQEDSAVYLCASSLRLAGKGNEQYFGPGTRLTVT.

V usage is TRBV27 and J usage is TRBJ2-7; D is possibly TRBD2 (7 bases). From germline, CDR1 is MNHEY and CDR2 SMNVEV (reference sequence). There are 14 residues in the CDR3. V lost 6 bases to trimming and J lost 2 bases, with 14 bases between them. The CDR3 region has the DNA TGTGCCAGCAGGTCCGGGGGGCCAGCCTACGAGCAGTACTTC. Residues: CASRSGGPAYEQYF.

The rearrangement uses TRBV6-1 and TRBJ2-5; 13 bases are shared with TRBD2. The CDR3 is 17 amino acids. V shed 1 base, J shed 4 bases, and the junction held 6 bases outside the gene matches. Germline CDR1 MNHNS, CDR2 SASEGT. CDR3 region: CASSEVTSGRGGETQYF. The CDR3 region has the DNA TGTGCCAGCAGTGAAGTAACTAGCGGGAGGGGCGGAGAGACCCAGTACTTC.

The chain uses TRBV6-4 and TRBJ1-5, with no clear D. This CDR3 is 10 amino acids long. Trimming left V 6 bases short and J 13 bases short, with 10 bases between. Germline V gene data show CDR1 as MRHNA and CDR2 as SNTAGT. CDR3: CASRVLEQHF. The CDR3, as DNA: TGTGCCAGCAGGGTACTAGAGCAGCATTTT.

The CDR3 DNA reads as TGTGCCAGCAGTGCCCCCGGGACAGGGAACACCGGGGAGCTGTTTTTT. Its translation is CASSAPGTGNTGELFF. V usage is TRBV25-1 and J usage is TRBJ2-2; TRBD1 agrees at 8 bases. Germline values: CDR1 MGHDK, CDR2 SYGVNS. The CDR3 runs to 16 residues. With 4 bases clipped from V and 1 base from J, the junction kept 5 bases outside the gene matches.

The genes are TRBV2 and TRBJ2-7; 16 bases line up with TRBD2. Germline trimming cut 8 bases from V and 4 bases from J; bases unmatched to any gene: 2. Germline values: CDR1 SNHLY, CDR2 FYNNEI. This CDR3 is 14 amino acids long. The CDR3 reads CASVGLAGGYEQYF. The CDR3 DNA is TGTGCCAGCGTGGGACTAGCGGGAGGGTACGAGCAGTACTTC.

The chain combines TRBV6-1 with TRBJ1-2; D ambiguous. In germline, CDR1 is MNHNS, CDR2 SASEGT. The CDR3 sequence is 13 residues long. The ends were cut back, 3 bases at V and 4 bases at J, with 9 bases in the middle. CDR3 sequence reads: CASSDSPSYGYTF. CDR3 DNA sequence: TGTGCCAGCAGTGACAGTCCTTCCTATGGCTACACCTTC.

V usage is TRBV27 and J usage is TRBJ2-7; D perhaps matches TRBD2 (5 bases). This CDR3 is 13 amino acids long. Trimming left V 3 bases short and J 2 bases short, with 8 bases between. Per the germline V gene, CDR1 is MNHEY and CDR2 is SMNVEV (reference sequence). The CDR3 nucleotides read TGTGCCAGCAGTTTTCCCGGGACCTACGAGCAGTACTTC. It yields the protein CASSFPGTYEQYF.

CDR3 sequence: CASSLISGVPKNIQYF. CDR3 bases: TGTGCCAGCAGTTTAATCTCGGGGGTCCCCAAAAACATTCAGTACTTC. V gene TRBV28 combines with J gene TRBJ2-4; possibly TRBD2 for D (6 bases). This CDR3 contains 16 residues. Germline values: CDR1 MDHEN, CDR2 SYDVKM. Trimming took off 2 bases at V and 2 bases at J, with 13 bases between the two ends.

The rearrangement joins TRBV5-1 to TRBJ1-5, with D unclear. V was trimmed by 2 bases and J by 0 bases, leaving 9 bases between them. The CDR3 loop spans 15 amino acids. CDR1 is SGHRS, CDR2 YFSETQ, per germline. The CDR3 spells CASSFDAGSNQPQHF. CDR3 DNA sequence: TGCGCCAGCAGCTTCGACGCGGGTAGCAATCAGCCCCAGCATTTT.

The genes are TRBV6-1 and TRBJ1-5; D may be TRBD1 (5 bases). Trimming left V 0 bases short and J 4 bases short, with 13 bases between. The germline V gene has CDR1 MNHNS and CDR2 SASEGT. The CDR3 is 16 amino acids. This CDR3 is CASSEAWGRGNQPQHF. CDR3 DNA: TGTGCCAGCAGTGAAGCATGGGGGAGGGGAAATCAGCCCCAGCATTTT.

DNA of the CDR3: TGTGCCAGCAGCTTCCTCGGGGGTACCTACAATGAGCAGTTCTTC. It translates to CASSFLGGTYNEQFF. This chain connects TRBV7-2 to TRBJ2-1; a possible D gene is TRBD2 (6 bases). CDR1 SGHTA and CDR2 FQGNSA come from the germline V gene. The CDR3 is made up of 15 amino acids. The germline V and J ends were trimmed by 3 bases and 2 bases, with 11 bases remaining between them.

The chain employs TRBV9 and TRBJ2-1; 12 nucleotides align to TRBD2. V shed 3 bases, J shed 8 bases, and the junction held 12 bases outside the gene matches. This CDR3 region has 17 residues. Germline CDR1 and CDR2: SGDLS and YYNGEE. CDR3: CASSGGLAGSLRDEQFF. The CDR3, as DNA: TGTGCCAGCAGCGGGGGACTAGCGGGCTCACTTCGGGATGAGCAGTTCTTC.

The chain links TRBV30 to TRBJ1-5, with D possibly matching TRBD1 (6 bases). The CDR3 length is 13 residues. Trimming shortened V by 5 bases and J by 4 bases, and 12 bases separated the two germline ends. The germline CDR1 and CDR2 sequences are GTSNPN and SVGIG (reference sequence). The CDR3 protein is CAWGTSLNQPQHF. Here the CDR3 DNA reads TGTGCCTGGGGGACATCTCTAAATCAGCCCCAGCATTTT.